The 14 T cell receptor beta chains given below trace back to one sample, sequenced in a study of shared clonotypes between healthy human individuals. TCRdb keeps only in-frame clones here, not all; method: immunoSEQ multiplex PCR. The sample lists millions of clones, about 92% occurring once. Positive CCR7 selection of CD45RO-negative cells yielded the naive CD8 cells, and terminally differentiated effector memory CD45RA+ cells were excluded. Material for sequencing was naive CD8+ T cells from PBMCs. These receptors originate from a young man in good health. Some clones in this sample may be carry-over from other donors' samples.

J is TRBJ1-1 and V is TRBV9; 8 positions agree with TRBD1. Germline CDR1 reads SGDLS; CDR2 reads YYNGEE. J lost 11 bases, V lost 3 bases, and 6 bases had no gene match. The CDR3 loop spans 12 amino acids. This CDR3 is CASSANTGGAFF. The CDR3 DNA sequence: TGTGCCAGCAGCGCGAACACAGGGGGGGCTTTCTTT.

The chain links TRBV7-9 to TRBJ2-5, with 9 nucleotides matching TRBD1. The end of the DNA is better explained by TRBJ2-7, so the J call may be wrong. Germline V gene sequence: CDR1 SEHNR, CDR2 FQNEAQ (reference sequence). The CDR3 consists of 15 residues. The CDR3 is CASSSTPGQGYEQYF. CDR3 nucleotide sequence: TGTGCCAGCAGCTCAACCCCGGGACAGGGCTACGAGCAGTACTTC.

For the CDR3, the DNA is TGTGCCAGCGGGGTGAGGAGCGGGAGGACAGATACGCAGTATTTT. Protein product: CASGVRSGRTDTQYF. The chain links TRBV25-1 to TRBJ2-3, with 9 bases identical to TRBD2. The germline V gene has CDR1 MGHDK and CDR2 SYGVNS. The CDR3 is made up of 15 amino acids. Trimming cost V 8 bases and J 3 bases; bases outside gene matches: 9.

V gene TRBV2 combines with J gene TRBJ1-5, with a possible D match to TRBD1 (5 bases). Germline V CDR1 and CDR2: SNHLY, FYNNEI. The CDR3 consists of 15 residues. V shed 6 bases and J shed 0 bases, with 12 bases lying between them. Written as DNA, the CDR3 is TGTGCCAGCAGGGGGGACTCCTATAGCAATCAGCCCCAGCATTTT. Translation gives CASRGDSYSNQPQHF.

This clone was counted only a few times. The gene calls are TRBV13 and TRBJ2-1; TRBD1 matches at 8 bases. Germline V CDR1 and CDR2: PRHDT, FYEKMQ (reference sequence). The CDR3 runs 16 residues. V lost 5 bases, J lost 2 bases, and 8 bases stayed unmatched. The CDR3 DNA is TGTGCCAGCAGCCAACGCGACAGGGGAGCCTACAATGAGCAGTTCTTC. Encoded protein: CASSQRDRGAYNEQFF.

J is TRBJ2-4 and V is TRBV11-2; D gene uncertain. CDR3 size: 15 residues. Per the germline V gene, CDR1 is SGHAT and CDR2 is FQNNGV. Deletions cut 3 bases from V and 0 bases from J, with 9 bases between. DNA for the CDR3: TGTGCCAGCAGCTTCCCGGGTCTAGCCAAAAACATTCAGTACTTC. This gives the protein CASSFPGLAKNIQYF.

The chain couples TRBV7-8 to TRBJ2-7; 7 bases match TRBD2. The CDR3 contains 13 residues. Trimming removed 4 bases from V and 3 bases from J; junction bases left unmatched: 3. The germline gives CDR1 SGHVS, CDR2 FQNEAQ. Here the CDR3 DNA reads TGTGCCAGCAGCTCTTCTAGCGGCTACGAGCAGTACTTC. Translating it yields CASSSSSGYEQYF.

The chain is built from TRBV7-6 and TRBJ2-7, with 8 nucleotides matching TRBD2. This CDR3 comprises 15 residues. The junction had 8 bases not matched to a gene; V was cut back by 5 bases and J by 2 bases. The germline CDR1 and CDR2 sequences are SGHVS and FNYEAQ. The CDR3 spells CASSPRPAGAYEQYF. CDR3 in DNA: TGTGCCAGCAGCCCCCGTCCAGCGGGAGCCTACGAGCAGTACTTC.

The J gene is TRBJ2-7, the V gene TRBV6-5; D not certain. The ends were cut back, 1 base at V and 2 bases at J, with 6 bases in the middle. This CDR3 has 13 residues. CDR1 MNHEY and CDR2 SVGAGI come from the germline V gene. For the CDR3, the DNA is TGTGCCAGCAGTTACTTCCAAGCCTACGAGCAGTACTTC. It codes for CASSYFQAYEQYF.

To note about this clone: The sample contains more than one DNA sequence encoding this CDR3. The V and J genes are TRBV7-9 and TRBJ2-2; maybe TRBD1 (5 bases). With 5 bases removed from V and 1 base from J, the gap between germline ends came to 8 bases. From germline, CDR1 is SEHNR and CDR2 FQNEAQ (reference sequence). CDR3 length: 14 amino acids. CDR3 amino acids: CASSPQGNTGELFF. The CDR3 DNA sequence: TGTGCCAGCAGCCCGCAGGGGAACACCGGGGAGCTGTTTTTT.

The chain carries TRBV10-3 and TRBJ2-1, with D possibly matching TRBD2 (5 bases). Germline V lookup: CDR1 ENHRY, CDR2 SYGVKD. Trimming removed 3 bases at V and 3 bases at J, with 9 bases between. CDR3 length equals 14 residues. DNA of the CDR3: TGTGCCATCAGTGAAGGGAGCGACTACAATGAGCAGTTCTTC. Its translation: CAISEGSDYNEQFF.

The chain is built from TRBV6-5 and TRBJ2-5, with TRBD2 identical over 11 bases. Germline trimming cut 6 bases from V and 2 bases from J; bases unmatched to any gene: 5. The CDR3 spans 15 residues. Germline values: CDR1 MNHEY, CDR2 SVGAGI. CDR3 sequence reads: CASSQGLAEQETQYF. The CDR3, as DNA: TGTGCCAGCAGCCAGGGACTAGCGGAACAAGAGACCCAGTACTTC.

About this clone: The sample holds other DNA sequences that translate to the same CDR3. The rearrangement joins TRBV27 to TRBJ2-5; 10 nucleotides line up with TRBD1. J gave up 1 base and V 8 bases, and 4 bases lay outside the gene matches. Germline-derived CDR1 and CDR2 are MNHEY and SMNVEV (reference sequence). The CDR3 consists of 14 residues. The CDR3 reads CASRDRGPQETQYF. The DNA of the CDR3 is TGTGCCAGCCGGGACAGGGGTCCCCAAGAGACCCAGTACTTC.

The V call is TRBV7-2, the J call TRBJ1-4; D is uncertain. The CDR3 runs 17 residues. In germline, CDR1 is SGHTA, CDR2 FQGNSA. The V and J ends lost 1 base and 0 bases respectively, with 12 bases between them. CDR3 amino acids: CASSLGVQAPTNEKLFF. CDR3 in DNA: TGTGCCAGCAGCTTAGGAGTGCAGGCTCCAACTAATGAAAAACTGTTTTTT.